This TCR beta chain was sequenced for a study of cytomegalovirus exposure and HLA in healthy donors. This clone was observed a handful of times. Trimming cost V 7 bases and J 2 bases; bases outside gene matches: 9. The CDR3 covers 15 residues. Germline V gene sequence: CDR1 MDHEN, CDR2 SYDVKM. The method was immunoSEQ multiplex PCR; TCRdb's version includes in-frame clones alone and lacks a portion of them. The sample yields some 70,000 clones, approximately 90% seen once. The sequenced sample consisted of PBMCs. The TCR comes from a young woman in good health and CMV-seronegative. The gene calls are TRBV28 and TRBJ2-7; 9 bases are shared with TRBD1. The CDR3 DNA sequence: TGTGCCAGCAAGGGAGGGACAGGGTCGGCCTACGAGCAGTACTTC. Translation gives CASKGGTGSAYEQYF. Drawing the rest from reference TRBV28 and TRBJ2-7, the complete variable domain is DVKVTQSSRYLVKRTGEKVFLECVQDMDHENMFWYRQDPGLGLRLIYFSYDVKMKEKGDIPEGYSVSREKKERFSLILESASTNQTSMYLCASKGGTGSAYEQYFGPGTRLTVT.